Sequencing of this T cell receptor beta chain was carried out in a study of T cell changes during pregnancy in multiple sclerosis. The CDR3 covers 16 residues. V was pared by 2 bases and J by 6 bases, with 12 bases of the junction left unmatched. The V gene's germline CDR1 is SNHLY and CDR2 FYNNEI. TCRdb's table, derived via immunoSEQ multiplex PCR, lists solely in-frame clones and lacks some. The repertoire holds 10,000 or so clones, over 80% seen once, with 15% to 20% in the top ten. This chain connects TRBV2 to TRBJ1-2, with 7 bases aligning to TRBD1. Specimen: CD8+ T cells from peripheral blood mononuclear cells, collected in the third trimester of pregnancy. The sequence was collected from a female donor in good health, enrolled as a control in a pregnancy study. The CDR3 sequence is CASSEIGAGGANGYTF. The CDR3 nucleotides are TGTGCCAGCAGTGAAATTGGGGCAGGGGGTGCCAATGGCTACACCTTC.